The T cell receptor (beta chain) under discussion was sequenced for a study of blood T cell repertoires in COVID-19. Original data processing: Amplification from reference gene primers served as the basis for estimated nucleated cell counts. Repertoires were generated with immunoSEQ multiplex PCR, while TCRdb's copy carries only in-frame clones and drops some. That table furnishes V, J and clone size, whereas the DNA furnished D and trimming. The repertoire has some 120,000 clones, about two thirds of them found once; the top ten carry under 1%. V was shortened by 0 bases and J by 4 bases, with 12 bases between the two germline ends. CDR3 length equals 15 residues. Germline V gives CDR1 MNHEY, CDR2 SVGEGT.

This receptor was taken from a human donor with acute or convalescent COVID-19. The donor label of this sample is uncertain. Sequencing used peripheral blood. The rearrangement uses TRBV6-2 or TRBV6-3 and TRBJ1-1, with D possibly TRBD1 on 5 matching bases. This CDR3 reads CASSYSGVGGTEAFF. The DNA for the CDR3 is TGTGCCAGCAGTTACTCAGGGGTCGGTGGCACTGAAGCTTTCTTT.